This T cell receptor beta chain was profiled in a study of shared clonotypes between healthy human individuals. General study results and limits: The study's rarefaction showed incomplete sorted-subset sequencing despite large depth. Generally, naive subsets (rather than memory subsets) showed larger estimated richness.

The CDR3 length is 13 residues. V lost 6 bases to trimming and J lost 5 bases, with 13 bases between them. Germline assignment: CDR1 MNHEY and CDR2 SMNVEV (reference sequence). Worth noting for this clone: Its antigen is unidentified. The same CDR3 arises from other DNA sequences in this sample as well.

Samples underwent the assay at deep level. Here immunoSEQ multiplex PCR was the method, and the copy in TCRdb shows in-frame clones only, minus some. The table shows about 530,000 clones, with 90% to 97% occurring only once. The sample consisted of naive CD4+ T cells sorted from blood. Subset defined: CD45RA+ positively selected. The TCR comes from a woman aged 30 to 39 in good health. The V gene is TRBV27, the J gene TRBJ1-1; possible D gene TRBD1, 5 bases. CDR3: CASSLRGRTEAFF. The CDR3 coding sequence is TGTGCCAGCAGCCTACGGGGGAGGACTGAAGCTTTCTTT.